This is a list of T cell receptor beta chains from one sample in a study of molecular identifiers for immune sequencing clone quantification. TCRdb ran MiXCR on the PCR reads and lists one entry per CDR3 protein. This table holds some 680,000 distinct CDR3 sequences, around 25% found once. Sequenced: naive CD8+ T cells from blood, with Jurkat cell RNA spiked in. The origin of the receptors is a human donor in good health. Some libraries in this study had Jurkat cell RNA spiked in. The CDR3 runs from the conserved cysteine through the conserved F or W. The D gene is left open where the match is weak. For some rows the clone size is stated as once, few or many, or as a class when expanded; others skip it.

TRBV27	-	TRBJ2-7	few	TGTGCCAGCAGTCCGACGGGTACCTATGGGGCCTACGAGCAGTACTTC	CASSPTGTYGAYEQYF
TRBV10-3	-	TRBJ1-5	many	TGTGCCATCAGTACAGGGCCGAACCAGCCCCAGCATTTT	CAISTGPNQPQHF
TRBV30	-	TRBJ2-5	-	TGTGCCTGGATAAGTGCTTCAACAGAGACCCAGTACTTC	CAWISASTETQYF
TRBV5-5	TRBD1	TRBJ1-5	few	TGTGCCAGCAGCCTAGGACAGGGGGTCTATAGCAATCAGCCCCAGCATTTT	CASSLGQGVYSNQPQHF
TRBV24-1	-	TRBJ2-3	many	TGTGCCACCAGTGGAGTCGGAAGGGACACAGATACGCAGTATTTT	CATSGVGRDTDTQYF
TRBV7-6	-	TRBJ2-2	-	TGTGCCAGCGCAAGGGCAGGGGCCGGGGAGCTGTTTTTT	CASARAGAGELFF
TRBV6-6	TRBD1	TRBJ2-7	few	TGTGCCTCCACCAGGGGGTCCTACGAGCAGTACTTC	CASTRGSYEQYF
TRBV27	TRBD2	TRBJ2-1	many	TGTGCCAGCAGTTCACTCCCCGGGAGGATGGATGAGCAGTTCTTC	CASSSLPGRMDEQFF
TRBV20-1	-	TRBJ2-1	many	TGCAGTGCTAGACTATTCGGCAATGAGCAGTTCTTC	CSARLFGNEQFF
TRBV18	TRBD1	TRBJ1-1	-	TGTGCCAGCTCACCTGAACCACAGGGGATAACGAATACTGAAGCTTTCTTT	CASSPEPQGITNTEAFF
TRBV6-2/TRBV6-3	-	TRBJ2-5	-	TGTGCCAGCAGTTACCGTACAGTACAAGGGACCCAGTACTTC	CASSYRTVQGTQYF
TRBV28	-	TRBJ2-3	-	TGTGCCAGCATTCCACCGGACGGGGTATTCAGCACAGGTACGCAGTATTTT	CASIPPDGVFSTGTQYF
TRBV5-1	-	TRBJ2-7	many	TGCGCCAGCAGCTTGCATGATCCCTACGAGCAGTACTTC	CASSLHDPYEQYF
TRBV29-1	-	TRBJ1-4	many	TGCAGCGTTGCTGGGACGGTTGCAACTAATGAAAAACTGTTTTTT	CSVAGTVATNEKLFF
TRBV5-1	-	TRBJ2-1	few	TGCGCCAGCAGCTTCTCGGGGGCGTCCGACCTCCACAATGAGCAGTTCTTC	CASSFSGASDLHNEQFF
TRBV4-1	TRBD1	TRBJ1-1	-	TGCGCCAGCAGCCAAGCGTGGACAGGGATGAACACTGCAGCTTTCTTT	CASSQAWTGMNTAAFF
TRBV19	-	TRBJ1-5	-	TGTGCCAGTAGCACGGGACAATTTGGTCAGCCCCAGCATTTT	CASSTGQFGQPQHF
TRBV7-2	TRBD2	TRBJ2-7	-	TGTGCCAGCAGCCTAGCGGGAGGGTCTAACGAGCAGTACTTC	CASSLAGGSNEQYF
TRBV6-2/TRBV6-3	-	TRBJ2-3	many	TGTGCCAGCAGTCCTCTAGTCGGGGCAGATACGCAGTATTTT	CASSPLVGADTQYF
TRBV7-9	-	TRBJ2-6	many	TGTGCCAGCAGCCCCCCGGACTCTGGGGCCAACGTCCTGACTTTC	CASSPPDSGANVLTF
TRBV4-1	-	TRBJ2-5	many	TGCGCCAGCAGCCAAGAGAGGACAGCCCAAGAGACCCAGTACTTC	CASSQERTAQETQYF
TRBV5-1	-	TRBJ2-7	many	TGCTCCCTCACAGATGGGGCGGGTGAGCAGTACTTC	CSLTDGAGEQYF
TRBV6-5	-	TRBJ2-2	-	TGTGCCAGCAGTTACTCTGGGGGGCACACCGGGGAGCTGTTTTTT	CASSYSGGHTGELFF
TRBV2	-	TRBJ2-7	few	TGTGCCAGCAGGGATCCCAATAGGGGCCCCTACGAGCAGTACTTC	CASRDPNRGPYEQYF
TRBV4-3	-	TRBJ2-1	few	TGCGCCAGCAGCGAAGTCGCTGCCTACAATGAGCAGTTCTTC	CASSEVAAYNEQFF
TRBV28	-	TRBJ2-3	many	TGTGCCAGCAGTTGGGGTGTGAAGGGATATAGCACAGATACGCAGTATTTT	CASSWGVKGYSTDTQYF
TRBV24-1	TRBD2	TRBJ2-3	-	TGTGCCACCAGTGATCGTAGCGGGAGTACAGATACGCAGTATTTT	CATSDRSGSTDTQYF
TRBV10-3	TRBD2	TRBJ2-7	few	TGTGCCATCAGACCGGGACTAGTACGCGAGCAGTACTTC	CAIRPGLVREQYF
TRBV5-4	-	TRBJ2-1	many	TGTGCCACCGAACAGGAAGGTGAGCAGTTCTTC	CATEQEGEQFF
TRBV4-3	-	TRBJ2-7	few	TGCGCCAGCAGCCAAGACGTTAGCAGGGCCTCCTACGAGCAGTACTTC	CASSQDVSRASYEQYF
TRBV14	-	TRBJ2-3	few	TGTGCCAGCAGCCAAGACGGGTCAACTAGCACAGATACGCAGTATTTT	CASSQDGSTSTDTQYF
TRBV5-1	-	TRBJ2-7	few	TGCGCCAGCAGCTTGGGGGGGAATCCTGATTCCTACGAGCAGTACTTC	CASSLGGNPDSYEQYF
TRBV4-1	-	TRBJ2-3	many	TGCGCCAGCAGCCCCCTTACCGGGGGCACAGATACGCAGTATTTT	CASSPLTGGTDTQYF
TRBV7-9	-	TRBJ1-5	many	TGTGCCAGCAGCCGCTTCGACAGCAATCAGCCCCAGCATTTT	CASSRFDSNQPQHF
TRBV7-9	-	TRBJ2-5	many	TGTGCCAGCAGCTCATCCGTGGGCAGGGGCCAAGAGACCCAGTACTTC	CASSSSVGRGQETQYF
TRBV7-2	-	TRBJ2-5	many	TGTGCCAGCAGCCTAAAACCACCGATCGTGGAGAAGTACCAAGAGACCCAGTACTTC	CASSLKPPIVEKYQETQYF
TRBV29-1	-	TRBJ2-1	-	TGCAGCGTTGTTTCCGGGAATAACAATGAGCAGTTCTTC	CSVVSGNNNEQFF
TRBV12-3/TRBV12-4	TRBD2	TRBJ2-1	few	TGTGCCAGTGGACTAGCGGGAGAGGGGGGCGAGGTCTTC	CASGLAGEGGEVF
TRBV25-1	-	TRBJ2-7	many	TGTGCCAGCAGTGACCTCTACGAGCAGTACTTC	CASSDLYEQYF